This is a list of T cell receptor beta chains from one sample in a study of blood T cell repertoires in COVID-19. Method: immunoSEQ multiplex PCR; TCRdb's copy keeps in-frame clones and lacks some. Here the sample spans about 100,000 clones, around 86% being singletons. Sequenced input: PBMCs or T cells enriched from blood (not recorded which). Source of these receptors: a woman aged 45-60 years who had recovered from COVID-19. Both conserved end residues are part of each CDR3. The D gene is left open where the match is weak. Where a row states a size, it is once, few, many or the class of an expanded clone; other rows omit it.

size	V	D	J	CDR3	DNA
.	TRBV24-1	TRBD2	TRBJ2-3	CATSDLREGGTDTQYF	TGTGCCACCAGTGATCTTCGGGAGGGGGGCACAGATACGCAGTATTTT
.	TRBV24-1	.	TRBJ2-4	CATSDLRGSIQYF	TGTGCCACCAGTGATTTGAGGGGAAGCATTCAGTACTTC
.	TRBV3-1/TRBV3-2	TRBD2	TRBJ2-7	CASSQVAGPSYEQYF	TGTGCCAGCAGCCAAGTAGCGGGGCCCTCCTACGAGCAGTACTTC
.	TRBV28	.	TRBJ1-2	CASIERGNYGYTF	TGTGCCAGCATCGAAAGGGGGAACTATGGCTACACCTTC
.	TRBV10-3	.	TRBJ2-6	CAISEFILVTRTPSGANVLTF	TGTGCCATCAGTGAGTTCATTTTAGTCACTAGAACTCCCTCTGGGGCCAACGTCCTGACTTTC
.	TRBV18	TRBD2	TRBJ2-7	CASSPPGDSGYYEQYF	TGTGCCAGCTCACCACCTGGTGATAGCGGGTACTACGAGCAGTACTTC
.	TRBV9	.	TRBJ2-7	CASSPQVAGAYEQYF	TGTGCCAGCAGCCCCCAAGTAGCCGGGGCCTACGAGCAGTACTTC
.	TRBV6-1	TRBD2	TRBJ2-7	CASSVQVLAGGHSYEQYF	TGTGCCAGCAGTGTCCAGGTTTTGGCGGGGGGCCACTCCTACGAGCAGTACTTC
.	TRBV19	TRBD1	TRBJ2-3	CASRPLTGRSTDTQYF	TGTGCCAGTAGGCCCCTGACAGGGAGAAGCACAGATACGCAGTATTTT
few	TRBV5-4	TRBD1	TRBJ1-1	CASSTGDMNTEAFF	TGTGCCAGCAGTACAGGGGATATGAACACTGAAGCTTTCTTT
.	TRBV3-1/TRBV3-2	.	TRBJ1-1	CASSQEFRRKNTEAFF	TGTGCCAGCAGCCAAGAATTTAGGCGGAAGAACACTGAAGCTTTCTTT
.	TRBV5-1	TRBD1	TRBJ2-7	CASSSGQGGEQYF	TGCGCCAGCAGCTCGGGACAGGGGGGCGAGCAGTACTTC
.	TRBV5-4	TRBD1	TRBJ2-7	CASSKQGALEQYF	TGTGCCAGCAGTAAACAGGGGGCGCTCGAGCAGTACTTC
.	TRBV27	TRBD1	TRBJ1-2	CASGTTGQGIRKGYTF	TGTGCCAGCGGGACGACTGGACAGGGGATACGAAAAGGCTACACCTTC
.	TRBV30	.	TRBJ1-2	CAWSLQGNYGYTF	TGTGCCTGGAGTCTCCAGGGGAACTATGGCTACACCTTC
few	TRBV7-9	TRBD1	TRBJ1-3	CASSRDGTASGNTIYF	TGTGCCAGCAGTAGGGACGGGACAGCCTCTGGAAACACCATATATTTT
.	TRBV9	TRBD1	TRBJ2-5	CASSPRTGDTVETQYF	TGTGCCAGCAGCCCAAGGACAGGGGACACCGTAGAGACCCAGTACTTC
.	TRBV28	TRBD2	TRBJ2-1	CAGSGRTYNEQFF	TGTGCCGGGAGCGGGAGGACCTACAATGAGCAGTTCTTC
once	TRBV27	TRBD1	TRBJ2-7	CASSAGTGNYEQYF	TGTGCCAGTTCGGCTGGGACAGGGAATTACGAGCAGTACTTC
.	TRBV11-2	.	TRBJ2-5	CASSLDGSTQYF	TGTGCCAGCAGCTTAGATGGTAGTACCCAGTACTTC
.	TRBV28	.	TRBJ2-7	CASSLTYEQYF	TGTGCCAGCAGCTTAACATACGAGCAGTACTTC
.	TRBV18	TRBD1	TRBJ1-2	CASSPQGDYGYTF	TGTGCCAGCTCACCCCAGGGGGACTATGGCTACACCTTC
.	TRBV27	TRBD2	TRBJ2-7	CASRREAGGAYEQYF	TGTGCCAGCAGGAGAGAAGCGGGGGGAGCCTACGAGCAGTACTTC
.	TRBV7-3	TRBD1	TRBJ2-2	CASSSPGQGGLGELFF	TGTGCCAGCAGCTCACCGGGACAGGGGGGCCTGGGGGAGCTGTTTTTT
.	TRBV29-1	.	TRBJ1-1	CSVDGGITEAFF	TGCAGCGTTGATGGGGGGATCACTGAAGCTTTCTTT
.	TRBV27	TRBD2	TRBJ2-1	CASSLTPTSGNYNEQFF	TGTGCCAGCAGTTTAACCCCGACTAGCGGGAATTACAATGAGCAGTTCTTC
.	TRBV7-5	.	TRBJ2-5	CARSLTDGPGGEETQYF	TGTGCCAGAAGCCTAACTGACGGGCCAGGGGGCGAAGAGACCCAGTACTTC
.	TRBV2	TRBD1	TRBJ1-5	CASGTGPYSNQPQHF	TGTGCCAGCGGGACAGGGCCCTATAGCAATCAGCCCCAGCATTTT
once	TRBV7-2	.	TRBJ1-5	CASSHRDSNQPQHF	TGTGCCAGCAGTCACAGGGATAGCAATCAGCCCCAGCATTTT
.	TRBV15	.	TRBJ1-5	CATSRDPFDRGIEPQHF	TGTGCCACCAGCAGAGATCCTTTCGACAGAGGTATTGAGCCCCAGCATTTT
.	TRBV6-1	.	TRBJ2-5	CASSEVYRETQYF	TGTGCCAGCAGTGAGGTCTATAGAGAGACCCAGTACTTC
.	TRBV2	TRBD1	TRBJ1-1	CASSQEGALEAFF	TGTGCCAGCTCCCAGGAGGGGGCATTAGAAGCTTTCTTT
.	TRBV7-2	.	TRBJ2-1	CASSLGDLVRVNEQFF	TGTGCCAGCAGCTTAGGTGATCTAGTAAGAGTGAATGAGCAGTTCTTC
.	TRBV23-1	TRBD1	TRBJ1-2	CASSPRDRVNYGYTF	TGCGCCAGCAGCCCTCGGGACAGGGTTAACTATGGCTACACCTTC
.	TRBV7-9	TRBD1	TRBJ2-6	CASSLDRAGANVLTF	TGTGCCAGCAGCTTGGACAGGGCTGGGGCCAACGTCCTGACTTTC
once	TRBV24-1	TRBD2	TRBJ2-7	CATSAASGRNEQYF	TGTGCCACCAGTGCGGCTAGCGGGAGGAACGAGCAGTACTTC
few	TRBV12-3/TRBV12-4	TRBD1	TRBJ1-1	CASSPRDRIRAFF	TGTGCCAGCAGTCCCAGGGACAGAATTAGAGCTTTCTTT
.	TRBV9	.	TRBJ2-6	CASSARQPSGANVLTF	TGTGCCAGCAGCGCCCGACAGCCCTCTGGGGCCAACGTCCTGACTTTC
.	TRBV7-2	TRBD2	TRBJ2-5	CASSFFVAGVYQETQYF	TGTGCCAGCAGCTTTTTTGTAGCGGGTGTGTACCAAGAGACCCAGTACTTC
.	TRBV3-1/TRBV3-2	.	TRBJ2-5	CASTLGETQYF	TGTGCCAGCACGCTCGGGGAGACCCAGTACTTC
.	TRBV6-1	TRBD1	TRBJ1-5	CASREGTGGGNQPQHF	TGTGCCAGCAGGGAAGGGACAGGGGGCGGCAATCAGCCCCAGCATTTT
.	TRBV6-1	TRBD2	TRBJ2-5	CASSELAGGPQETQYF	TGTGCCAGCAGTGAGCTAGCGGGGGGTCCTCAAGAGACCCAGTACTTC
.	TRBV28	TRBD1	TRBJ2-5	CASSAPDRDATQYF	TGTGCCAGCAGTGCCCCAGACAGGGACGCGACCCAGTACTTC
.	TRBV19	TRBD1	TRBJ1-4	CASSNLPGQGDEKLFF	TGTGCCAGTAGTAATCTACCGGGACAGGGAGATGAAAAACTGTTTTTT
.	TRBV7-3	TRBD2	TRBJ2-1	CASSSGTSRYNEQFF	TGTGCCAGCAGCTCAGGGACTAGCCGGTACAATGAGCAGTTCTTC
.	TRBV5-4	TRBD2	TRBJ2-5	CASSNSGTKKETQYF	TGTGCCAGCAGCAACTCCGGGACTAAGAAAGAGACCCAGTACTTC
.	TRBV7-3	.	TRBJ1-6	CASSLTLDSPLHF	TGTGCCAGCAGCTTAACCTTGGACAGCCCGCTCCACTTT
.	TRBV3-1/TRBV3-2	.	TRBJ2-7	CASSPRTDYEQYF	TGTGCCAGCAGCCCTCGGACAGACTACGAGCAGTACTTC
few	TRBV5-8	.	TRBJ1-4	CASSFPGTYGEKLFF	TGTGCCAGCAGCTTCCCCGGGACTTATGGTGAAAAACTGTTTTTT
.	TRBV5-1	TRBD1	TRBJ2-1	CASSVGTGGNEQFF	TGCGCCAGCAGCGTCGGGACAGGGGGCAATGAGCAGTTCTTC
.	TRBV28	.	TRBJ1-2	CASAEGPNYGYTF	TGTGCCAGTGCCGAGGGCCCTAACTATGGCTACACCTTC
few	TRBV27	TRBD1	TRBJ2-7	CASSLKARDRVPYEQYF	TGTGCCAGCAGTTTAAAAGCCCGGGACAGGGTCCCCTACGAGCAGTACTTC